The 19 T cell receptor beta chains in this list originate from one sample, sequenced in a study of human T cells and chemical hapten exposure. TCRdb fed the RACE reads into MiXCR, producing one record per CDR3 protein. The sample lists some 79,000 distinct CDR3 sequences; 10% to 13% were seen once. The time point is: patch test 3, about 24 weeks after DPC sensitization. As to treatment: therapeutic diphenylcyclopropenone sensitization with weekly scalp DPC. The specimen comprised whole blood, sampled in connection with sensitization to the hapten diphenylcyclopropenone (DPC). Receptor source: a woman aged 45-59 years with alopecia areata. Some clones in this sample may be carry-over from other donors' samples.

This clonotype was counted at least ten times. The rearrangement links TRBV30 to TRBJ2-2, with D possibly being TRBD1 (5 bases). Germline CDR1 is GTSNPN and CDR2 is SVGIG (reference sequence). This CDR3 comprises 13 residues. V lost 0 bases and J lost 5, with 7 bases in between. The CDR3 here is CAWSVQGTGELFF. The CDR3 coding sequence is TGTGCCTGGAGTGTGCAGGGAACCGGGGAGCTGTTTTTT.

In this sample, this clonotype turned up a few times. V is TRBV29-1 and J is TRBJ2-7; 8 positions match TRBD2. The V gene's germline CDR1 is SQVTM and CDR2 ANQGSEA. The CDR3 loop spans 14 amino acids. V lost 2 bases to trimming and J lost 2 bases; unmatched junction nucleotides: 5. Here the CDR3 DNA reads TGCAGCGTTGAACCGACTAGCGCCGCCTACGAGCAGTACTTC. Encoded protein: CSVEPTSAAYEQYF.

This clonotype appeared a few times. J is TRBJ1-1 and V is TRBV4-1; tentative D call: TRBD1 (6 bases). V lost 3 bases to trimming and J lost 2 bases, with 16 bases between them. The length of the CDR3 is 16 residues. Per the germline V gene, CDR1 is MGHRA and CDR2 is YSYEKL. The CDR3 DNA sequence: TGCGCCAGCAGCCATAGTACAGGGCACTATAACACTGAAGCTTTCTTT. This translates into CASSHSTGHYNTEAFF.

The chain uses TRBV6-7 and TRBJ2-5; D unresolved. TRBV6-7 is given ORF status, its function remaining uncertain. The V and J ends lost 7 bases and 5 bases respectively, with 17 bases between them. This CDR3 is 14 amino acids long. The CDR3 DNA sequence: TGTGCCAGCACCCTACCTGATCTGGGCGAGACCCAGTACTTC. The encoded protein is CASTLPDLGETQYF.

V usage is TRBV6-2 or TRBV6-3 and J usage is TRBJ2-3; a possible D gene is TRBD1 (7 bases). CDR3 length: 14 amino acids. CDR1 and CDR2 (germline): MNHEY, SVGEGT. The V end was cut by 4 bases, the J end by 4 bases, with 12 bases between. CDR3 DNA: TGTGCCAGCAGTTTGCAGGGGGGCTCAGATACGCAGTATTTT. Protein: CASSLQGGSDTQYF.

The sample holds a few counts of this clonotype. This chain links TRBV20-1 with TRBJ1-4; unclear D gene. The germline V gene has CDR1 DFQATT and CDR2 SNEGSKA (reference sequence). The germline V and J ends were trimmed by 3 bases and 0 bases, with 11 bases remaining between them. The CDR3 runs to 15 residues. In nucleotides, the CDR3 is TGCAGTGCTAGGACAAGCACCGCAACTAATGAAAAACTGTTTTTT. Translated, it gives CSARTSTATNEKLFF.

In this sample, this clonotype turned up a few times. The chain links TRBV20-1 to TRBJ2-1; 8 bases align to TRBD2. The junction had 7 bases not matched to a gene; V was cut back by 3 bases and J by 3 bases. CDR3 length: 15 residues. Germline CDR1 and CDR2: DFQATT and SNEGSKA (reference sequence). The CDR3 loop reads CSASRAGVLYNEQFF. The CDR3 DNA sequence: TGCAGTGCTAGTCGAGCGGGAGTCCTCTACAATGAGCAGTTCTTC.

This clonotype was picked up a small number of times. This chain joins TRBV20-1 and TRBJ1-6; D is unclear. Germline V CDR1 and CDR2: DFQATT, SNEGSKA (reference sequence). This CDR3 has 13 amino acids. CDR3 loop: CTARAADNSPLHF. The CDR3 bases are TGCACCGCCCGGGCCGCTGATAATTCACCCCTCCACTTT.

V is TRBV27 and J is TRBJ2-2; D possibly corresponds to TRBD1 (5 bases). With 2 bases removed from V and 1 base from J, the gap between germline ends came to 8 bases. The CDR3 contains 15 residues. From germline, CDR1 is MNHEY and CDR2 SMNVEV (reference sequence). The CDR3 region is CASSLRGRNTGELFF. Written as DNA, the CDR3 is TGTGCCAGCAGTTTAAGGGGTAGGAACACCGGGGAGCTGTTTTTT.

This clonotype was found many times. The J gene is TRBJ2-1, the V gene TRBV7-6; D unresolved. Looked up from germline, CDR1 is SGHVS and CDR2 is FNYEAQ. The V and J ends lost 5 bases and 5 bases respectively, with 10 bases between them. CDR3 length: 13 amino acids. The CDR3 loop is CASSPSINNEQFF. CDR3 DNA sequence: TGTGCCAGCAGCCCATCGATAAACAATGAGCAGTTCTTC.

This clonotype was seen ten or more times. The chain has TRBV12-3 or TRBV12-4 and TRBJ2-5, with 13 bases matching TRBD2. CDR3 length equals 16 residues. V lost 6 bases, J lost 1 base, and 5 bases stayed unmatched. The CDR3 DNA follows: TGTGCCAGCAGCTCGGGACTAGCGGGATTCCAAGAGACCCAGTACTTC. It yields the protein CASSSGLAGFQETQYF.

This clonotype was observed at least ten times. The chain has TRBV20-1 and TRBJ2-3; 7 bases align to TRBD2. This CDR3 spans 15 amino acids. V shed 6 bases and J 0 bases; nucleotides not matched to a gene: 9. CDR1 is DFQATT and CDR2 is SNEGSKA in the germline V gene (reference sequence). The chain's CDR3 is CSAPSLAVSTDTQYF. The DNA of the CDR3 is TGCAGTGCGCCGTCCCTAGCGGTTAGCACAGATACGCAGTATTTT.

This clonotype has a handful of counts. The rearrangement joins TRBV28 to TRBJ1-5; no clear D gene. V lost 3 bases, J lost 1 base, and 7 bases lay in between. This CDR3 comprises 14 residues. The germline V gene has CDR1 MDHEN and CDR2 SYDVKM. CDR3 DNA: TGTGCCAGCAGTTTCAGGACCAGCAATCAGCCCCAGCATTTT. It translates to CASSFRTSNQPQHF.

This chain connects TRBV5-1 to TRBJ2-1; 7 bases fit TRBD1. The germline gives CDR1 SGHRS, CDR2 YFSETQ. V gave up 0 bases and J gave up 13 bases; unmatched junction bases: 4. The length of the CDR3 is 12 residues. In DNA, the CDR3 is TGCGCCAGCAGCTTGGAGGGGGCGCCTCAGTTCTTC. It encodes CASSLEGAPQFF.

CDR3 protein: CASSQAPGLAGLSSYNEQFF. The CDR3, as DNA: TGTGCCAGCAGCCAAGCGCCGGGACTAGCGGGCTTGAGCTCCTACAATGAGCAGTTCTTC. The rearrangement uses TRBV3-1 and TRBJ2-1; 12 bases match TRBD2. The V segment lost 1 base and the J segment 0 bases; nucleotides outside the gene matches: 10. This CDR3 spans 20 amino acids. Germline loops: CDR1 LGHDT, CDR2 YNNKEL (reference sequence).

This clonotype came up many times. The chain has TRBV12-3 or TRBV12-4 and TRBJ2-3, with 13 bases identical to TRBD2. V was pared by 3 bases and J by 2 bases, with 2 bases of the junction left unmatched. The CDR3 is 16 residues long. The CDR3 is CASSLTSGRFTDTQYF. The CDR3 bases are TGTGCCAGCAGTTTGACTAGCGGGAGGTTCACAGATACGCAGTATTTT.

The chain carries TRBV5-1 and TRBJ2-1; D is unclear. CDR1 is SGHRS, CDR2 YFSETQ, per germline. The germline V and J ends were trimmed by 1 base and 0 bases, with 8 bases remaining between them. The CDR3 length is 15 residues. CDR3 protein: CASSLSDTSYNEQFF. The CDR3 DNA is TGCGCCAGCAGCTTGAGCGACACCTCCTACAATGAGCAGTTCTTC.

In DNA, the CDR3 is TGCAGTACTACTCCCGCTAGGGACACTGAAGCTTTCTTT. Translated: CSTTPARDTEAFF. V and J are TRBV29-1 and TRBJ1-1; D is uncertain. Germline V gene lookup returns CDR1 SQVTM and CDR2 ANQGSEA. CDR3 length: 13 amino acids.

The CDR3 loop reads CSASTDTQYF. The CDR3, as DNA: TGCAGTGCGTCCACAGATACGCAGTATTTT. The chain has TRBV20-1 and TRBJ2-3; the D is unclear. The V gene lost 6 bases and the J gene lost 2 bases, with 3 bases spanning the gap. Germline-derived CDR1 and CDR2 are DFQATT and SNEGSKA (reference sequence). The CDR3 extends over 10 amino acids.